Sequencing of this T cell receptor beta chain was carried out in a study of blood T cell repertoires in COVID-19. Study as a whole: From T cells, B-cell-depleted T cells, or PBMCs came the material, which was cDNA or gDNA.

V gave up 4 bases and J gave up 0 bases, with 19 bases separating them. Looked up from germline, CDR1 is SQVTM and CDR2 is ANQGSEA. The CDR3 totals 17 residues. TCRdb's table, derived via immunoSEQ multiplex PCR, lists solely in-frame clones and lacks some. The sample contains roughly 380,000 clones, about 91% of which appear only once. The sample was peripheral blood. The clonotype was recovered from a woman in her 40s with COVID-19, enrolled during active disease. The gene calls are TRBV29-1 and TRBJ1-3, with a weak D call TRBD1 (5 bases). The DNA for the CDR3 is TGCAGCGTTGCACAGACAGCCGGGCCCTTCTCTGGAAACACCATATATTTT. The encoded protein is CSVAQTAGPFSGNTIYF.